These T cell receptor beta chains were read from a single sample in a study of T cell responses to AZD1222 COVID-19 vaccine. TCRdb keeps only in-frame clones here, not all; method: immunoSEQ multiplex PCR. The sample lists 130,000 to 150,000 clones; around nine tenths were seen once. The source was peripheral blood, collected on day 0 of AZD1222 vaccination. Every receptor here comes from an adult in good health. The CDR3 runs from the conserved cysteine through the conserved F or W. D genes are given only for firm matches. Not every row has a clone size; where given, it reads once, few, many or a size class.

clone_size: once; v_call: TRBV19; d_call: .; j_call: TRBJ1-4; cdr3_nt: TGTGCCAGTAGTTATAGGGCGGCCGCAACTAATGAAAAACTGTTTTTT; cdr3_aa: CASSYRAAATNEKLFF
clone_size: .; v_call: TRBV2; d_call: .; j_call: TRBJ1-1; cdr3_nt: TGTGCCAGCAGTGTTCCGGGGTTGAACACTGAAGCTTTCTTT; cdr3_aa: CASSVPGLNTEAFF
clone_size: once; v_call: TRBV15; d_call: .; j_call: TRBJ1-5; cdr3_nt: TGTGCCACCAGCAGAGATCTCTCCAGGAGGTTAGAGGGCAATCAGCCCCAGCATTTT; cdr3_aa: CATSRDLSRRLEGNQPQHF
clone_size: .; v_call: TRBV29-1; d_call: TRBD2; j_call: TRBJ2-7; cdr3_nt: TGCAGCGTTGACCTAGCGGGGGTATCCTACGAGCAGTACTTC; cdr3_aa: CSVDLAGVSYEQYF
clone_size: once; v_call: TRBV4-2; d_call: .; j_call: TRBJ1-4; cdr3_nt: TGTGCCAGCAGCCAACCCAATGAGGAAAAACTGTTTTTT; cdr3_aa: CASSQPNEEKLFF
clone_size: once; v_call: TRBV6-4; d_call: TRBD2; j_call: TRBJ2-7; cdr3_nt: TGTGCCAGCAGTGAGGTTATAGGAGCGGGGTCCCATCGCGAGCAGTACTTC; cdr3_aa: CASSEVIGAGSHREQYF
clone_size: .; v_call: TRBV29-1; d_call: .; j_call: TRBJ1-4; cdr3_nt: TGCAGCGTTGGGGGTGGTACAGGGAGCGAAAAACTGTTTTTT; cdr3_aa: CSVGGGTGSEKLFF
clone_size: .; v_call: TRBV5-5; d_call: .; j_call: TRBJ2-5; cdr3_nt: TGTGCCAGCAGCTCACGGACGGAAGAGACCCAGTACTTC; cdr3_aa: CASSSRTEETQYF
clone_size: .; v_call: TRBV5-1; d_call: TRBD1; j_call: TRBJ2-5; cdr3_nt: TGCGCCAGCAGCGCGGCCGGGACAGAGTCCGAGACCCAGTACTTC; cdr3_aa: CASSAAGTESETQYF
clone_size: .; v_call: TRBV27; d_call: .; j_call: TRBJ2-1; cdr3_nt: TGTGCCAGCAGCCCAAAGCTGGGGTCCAGGGGAACTATTTATTACAATGAGCAGTTCTTC; cdr3_aa: CASSPKLGSRGTIYYNEQFF
clone_size: .; v_call: TRBV5-1; d_call: .; j_call: TRBJ2-1; cdr3_nt: TGCGCCAGCCGACACGGAGACAGTGAGCAGTTCTTC; cdr3_aa: CASRHGDSEQFF
clone_size: .; v_call: TRBV12-2; d_call: .; j_call: TRBJ1-2; cdr3_nt: TGTGCAAGTCGCTTAGAAATAGCCTACCTCTATGGCTACACCTTC; cdr3_aa: CASRLEIAYLYGYTF
clone_size: .; v_call: TRBV6-5; d_call: .; j_call: TRBJ2-1; cdr3_nt: TGTGCCAGCAGGAAAGGGCCTCAAGCTTACAATGAGCAGTTCTTC; cdr3_aa: CASRKGPQAYNEQFF
clone_size: .; v_call: TRBV3-1/TRBV3-2; d_call: .; j_call: TRBJ2-1; cdr3_nt: TGTGCCAGCAGCCAAGTAGGGACACACTCCTACAATGAGCAGTTCTTC; cdr3_aa: CASSQVGTHSYNEQFF
clone_size: .; v_call: TRBV10-3; d_call: .; j_call: TRBJ1-2; cdr3_nt: TGTGCCATCAGTGAGAGGCAGGTCGAAGATGGCTACACCTTC; cdr3_aa: CAISERQVEDGYTF
clone_size: .; v_call: TRBV7-2; d_call: .; j_call: TRBJ2-1; cdr3_nt: TGTGCCAGCAGCTTTGCATCGGGGGATGAGCAGTTCTTC; cdr3_aa: CASSFASGDEQFF
clone_size: .; v_call: TRBV7-3; d_call: .; j_call: TRBJ2-5; cdr3_nt: TGTGCCAGCAGCTTAAGCGGCGGAGTCCAAGAGACCCAGTACTTC; cdr3_aa: CASSLSGGVQETQYF